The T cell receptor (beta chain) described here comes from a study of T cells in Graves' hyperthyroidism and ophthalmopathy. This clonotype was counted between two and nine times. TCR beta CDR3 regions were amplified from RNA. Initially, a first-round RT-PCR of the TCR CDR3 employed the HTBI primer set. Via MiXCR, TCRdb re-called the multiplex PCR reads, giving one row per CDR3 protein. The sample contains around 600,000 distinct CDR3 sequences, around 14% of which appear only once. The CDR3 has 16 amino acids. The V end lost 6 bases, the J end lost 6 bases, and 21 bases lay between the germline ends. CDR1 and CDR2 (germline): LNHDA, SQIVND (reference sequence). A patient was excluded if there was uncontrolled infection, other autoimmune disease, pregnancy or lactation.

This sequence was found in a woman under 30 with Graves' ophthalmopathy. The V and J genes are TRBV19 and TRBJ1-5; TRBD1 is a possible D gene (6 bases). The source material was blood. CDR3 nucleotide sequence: TGTGCCAGTAGCGGGGCAAGAACGGGGGGCGGTCAGCCCCAGCATTTT. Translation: CASSGARTGGGQPQHF.